This T cell receptor beta chain emerged from a study of identifying expanded T cells in peripheral blood. Healthy donors had no documented immune events, such as infections, while sampled. Worth noting for this clone: Its antigen is unknown.

The data were produced by immunoSEQ multiplex PCR, yet TCRdb's version contains in-frame clones alone and is incomplete. This sample has some 130,000 clones; less than 90% occur once, and the top ten carry 7% to 10%. Broader study findings: Across healthy donors, higher total template counts meant significantly greater roughly two-week count variance. Approximately 1.2 clones differed between technical replicates, versus about 16 and 19 over time.

Trimming took 3 bases from V and 0 from J, leaving 12 bases between them. The CDR3 consists of 15 residues. The germline V gene has CDR1 SGHRS and CDR2 YFSETQ. The sequenced sample consisted of blood. The TCR was taken from a person aged 18 to 70 in good health. This chain uses TRBV5-1 with TRBJ2-5, with D perhaps TRBD1 (6 bases). Here the CDR3 reads CASSSGTQYQETQYF. CDR3 bases: TGCGCCAGCAGCTCCGGGACACAGTACCAAGAGACCCAGTACTTC.